This T cell receptor (beta chain) was captured in a study of blood T cell repertoires in COVID-19 (dated by TCRdb to 2020 to 2022). Describing the broader study: Collaborator samples came from the United States, Italy and Spain and covered acute and convalescent phases of COVID-19. The material from the prospective study consisted of cDNA or gDNA derived from T cells, B-cell-depleted T cells, or PBMCs. The dataset comprised deeply sampled blood TCRbeta repertoires from subjects exposed to, actively infected with, or recovered from COVID-19. The repertoires were released in a freely available public database intended as a resource for research on the immune response to SARS-CoV-2. The samples were drawn from the first 160 participants of the ongoing ImmuneRACE study and from over a thousand subjects provided by 6 global collaborators. Sample metadata almost always included a de-identified subject ID, COVID-19 status, age in years and sex. Where HLA class I and class II types were available, the types were taken from metadata supplied by the sample provider, not from assay-based typing.

What the research found in general, with its limitations: How much clinical and demographic metadata was included differed by source and by participant, and the metadata was provided uncurated.

Regarding this clone: There is no known antigen for this receptor. Base qualities are not recorded, but no much larger clone differs from it by a single base.

TCRbeta CDR3 regions were amplified from genomic DNA by means of the immunoSEQ Assay, a bias-controlled multiplex PCR. The original methods were these. The number of nucleated cells in each sample was estimated by amplification of reference gene primers within the assay. To quantify the absolute abundance of each unique TCRbeta CDR3 rearrangement, sequence reads were collapsed and filtered. Productive Simpson clonality was computed per sample as the square root of Simpson's diversity index over productive rearrangements. The immuneACCESS repertoire file appears here via TCRdb, limited to in-frame rearrangements. These files lack a portion of the clones; in checked studies, under half of the deficit traces to unresolved V genes, and the cause of the others is not known. V, J and clone size were drawn from that table, and D and trimming were deduced from the DNA. The sample contains some 180,000 clones, about four fifths of them found a single time. Approximately 10% of the sample lies in the top ten.

The CDR3 sequence holds 15 residues, the cysteine and phenylalanine included. Only the CDR3 DNA stays, 45 bases, in frame from base 1. V sheds 2 bases and J sheds 0 bases, leaving 8 bases between their ends. Sequences KGHSY (CDR1) and FQNENV (CDR2) are obtained from the germline V gene. One collaborating source in Seattle enrolled patients while the patients were actively infected and followed the patients over time throughout the course of disease. Each collaborating institution followed its own protocols to collect whole blood in K2EDTA tubes. For TCRbeta analysis, collaborator samples were shipped as frozen whole blood, as isolated PBMCs, or as DNA extracted from either sample type.

This receptor was taken from a woman aged 40-49 years with COVID-19, enrolled during active disease. The rearrangement combines TRBV16 with TRBJ2-1; matching of 5 bases hints at TRBD2 as the D gene. Sequencing used peripheral blood. The DNA sequence is TGTGCCAGCAGCCAACTGGGGAGCTCCTACAATGAGCAGTTCTTC. It codes for CASSQLGSSYNEQFF.